What follows are 14 T cell receptor beta chains derived from one specimen sequenced in a study of blood T cells in healthy people across ages. A second PCR of about 7 to 12 cycles used a sample-barcoded 5' primer and a J-beta primer mix. Via MiXCR, TCRdb re-called the 5' RACE reads, giving one row per CDR3 protein. There are roughly 500,000 distinct CDR3 sequences in the sample; approximately 25% occur only once, and 7.5% to 9% lies in the top ten. The same data also contributed to another study, on T cells of mothers and their children.

Sequenced: blood. Receptor source: a boy between 10 and 17 years old in good health.

J is TRBJ2-1 and V is TRBV27; TRBD2 agrees at 14 bases. Germline lookup yields CDR1 MNHEY and CDR2 SMNVEV (reference sequence). V shed 5 bases and J 10 bases; nucleotides not matched to a gene: 10. CDR3 length: 16 residues. This CDR3 reads CASSRPGLAGEREQFF. CDR3 bases: TGTGCCAGCAGTAGACCGGGACTAGCGGGGGAAAGAGAGCAGTTCTTC.

This clonotype has a handful of counts. This chain links TRBV4-3 with TRBJ1-4, with D perhaps TRBD1 (5 bases). Trimming left V 4 bases short and J 5 bases short, with 17 bases between. This CDR3 has 16 residues. The germline V gene has CDR1 LGHNA and CDR2 YSLEER. CDR3 in amino acids: CASSLQTGGYNEKLFF. Written as DNA, the CDR3 is TGCGCCAGCAGCCTCCAAACCGGGGGATACAATGAAAAACTGTTTTTT.

This clonotype was counted a few times. The chain recombines TRBV6-1 with TRBJ2-5; TRBD1 aligns across 8 bases. The trim removed 0 bases at V and 5 bases at J, leaving 5 bases unmatched. Germline V CDR1 and CDR2: MNHNS, SASEGT. The CDR3 has 15 amino acids. CDR3 in amino acids: CASSEASRGHETQYF. The CDR3 DNA sequence: TGTGCCAGCAGTGAAGCTAGCAGGGGGCATGAGACCCAGTACTTC.

In this sample, this clonotype turned up a few times. This rearrangement joins TRBV9 to TRBJ1-1, with D unclear. Germline V CDR1 and CDR2: SGDLS, YYNGEE. The ends were cut back, 0 bases at V and 0 bases at J, with 9 bases in the middle. CDR3 length: 15 amino acids. The CDR3 reads CASSVGGRLNTEAFF. CDR3 in DNA: TGTGCCAGCAGCGTAGGCGGCCGGTTGAACACTGAAGCTTTCTTT.

This clonotype came up a few times. The chain links TRBV5-1 to TRBJ2-2; D not certain. Germline V gives CDR1 SGHRS, CDR2 YFSETQ. The CDR3 spans 12 residues. The V and J ends lost 5 bases and 4 bases respectively, with 6 bases between them. This CDR3 reads CASRGSTGELFF. DNA for the CDR3: TGCGCCAGCAGGGGTTCCACCGGGGAGCTGTTTTTT.

The chain uses TRBV9 and TRBJ2-5, with TRBD1 matching over 8 bases. Germline V lookup: CDR1 SGDLS, CDR2 YYNGEE. Trimming took 7 bases from V and 7 from J; bases not matched to a gene: 12. The CDR3 is 14 residues long. The CDR3 sequence is CASALGQEGGTQYF. CDR3 nucleotides: TGTGCCAGCGCTTTGGGACAGGAGGGGGGGACCCAGTACTTC.

The rearrangement links TRBV4-1 to TRBJ2-5; D is perhaps TRBD2 (5 bases). Trimming pared 0 bases from V and 1 base from J, leaving 9 bases between. Germline V CDR1 and CDR2: MGHRA, YSYEKL. The CDR3 length is 15 residues. CDR3 amino acids: CASSQDGLVQETQYF. CDR3 DNA: TGCGCCAGCAGCCAAGACGGACTGGTCCAAGAGACCCAGTACTTC.

The V and J genes are TRBV4-1 and TRBJ2-2; D is possibly TRBD1 or TRBD2 (5 bases each). CDR3 length: 14 amino acids. Germline-derived CDR1 and CDR2 are MGHRA and YSYEKL. V shed 0 bases and J shed 11 bases, with 13 bases lying between them. The CDR3 DNA reads TGCGCCAGCAGCCAAGATGCAGGGACCAGCGAGCTGTTTTTT. It is translated as CASSQDAGTSELFF.

The CDR3 loop is CSASRDRGMYSPLHF. Here the CDR3 DNA reads TGCAGTGCTAGTAGGGACAGGGGGATGTATTCACCCCTCCACTTT. The rearrangement joins TRBV20-1 to TRBJ1-6, with 11 bases identical to TRBD1. The germline V gene has CDR1 DFQATT and CDR2 SNEGSKA (reference sequence). Trimming cost V 3 bases and J 8 bases; bases outside gene matches: 6. The CDR3 loop spans 15 amino acids.

This clonotype has only a few counts. The CDR3 is CSAELAGIYNEQFF. CDR3 sequence (DNA): TGCAGCGCCGAACTAGCGGGAATCTACAATGAGCAGTTCTTC. This rearrangement joins TRBV29-1 to TRBJ2-1; 10 bases align to TRBD2. The CDR3 is 14 amino acids. CDR1 and CDR2 from the germline V gene are SQVTM and ANQGSEA. Trimming at V came to 7 bases and at J to 3 bases, leaving 6 bases not matched to a gene.

This clonotype was observed a single time. One junction end does not reproduce the germline sequence, and a read error may be involved. V gene TRBV7-9 combines with J gene TRBJ2-3, with D perhaps TRBD2 (6 bases). From germline, CDR1 is SEHNR and CDR2 FQNEAQ (reference sequence). The CDR3 runs 14 residues. CDR3 DNA sequence: TGTGCCAGCAGCCCGGGACTCCCCACAGATACGCAGAATTTT. This codes for CASSPGLPTDTQNF.

This clonotype came up many times. The V and J genes are TRBV27 and TRBJ1-4; D is undetermined. This CDR3 region has 13 residues. Germline-derived CDR1 and CDR2 are MNHEY and SMNVEV (reference sequence). The V and J ends lost 8 bases and 6 bases respectively, with 13 bases between them. The CDR3 bases are TGTGCCAGCGGGCCTTCGGGCGATGAAAAACTGTTTTTT. Translation: CASGPSGDEKLFF.

This rearrangement joins TRBV7-2 to TRBJ2-3, with a weak D call TRBD2 (5 bases). Germline V CDR1 and CDR2: SGHTA, FQGNSA. Trimming pared 5 bases from V and 5 bases from J, leaving 11 bases between. There are 13 residues in the CDR3. This CDR3 reads CASSITRLDTQYF. The CDR3 DNA reads as TGTGCCAGCAGCATCACTAGATTAGATACGCAGTATTTT.

The V gene is TRBV18, the J gene TRBJ1-2; D gene ambiguous. The CDR3 has 13 amino acids. Germline CDR1 KGHSH, CDR2 LQKENI. The germline V and J ends were trimmed by 6 bases and 2 bases, with 10 bases remaining between them. The CDR3 DNA reads TGTGCCAGCTCCACGGCGGGAAACTATGGCTACACCTTC. The encoded protein is CASSTAGNYGYTF. The full variable domain, completed using reference TRBV18 and TRBJ1-2, is NAGVMQNPRHLVRRRGQEARLRCSPMKGHSHVYWYRQLPEEGLKFMVYLQKENIIDESGMPKERFSAEFPKEGPSILRIQQVVRGDSAAYFCASSTAGNYGYTFGSGTRLTVV.